This T cell receptor beta chain originates from a study of blood T cell repertoires in COVID-19. Trimming left V 1 base short and J 2 bases short, with 11 bases between. CDR1 is LGHDT and CDR2 is YNNKEL in the germline V gene (reference sequence). The CDR3 extends over 15 amino acids. Per the original data handling: Cell counts per sample came from amplifying reference gene primers. Measured with immunoSEQ multiplex PCR; TCRdb has only the in-frame clones, and not every one. That table gives V, J and clone size, and the DNA gave D and trimming. The repertoire holds some 69,000 clones, with over 80% as singletons.

The V gene is TRBV3-1 (or the pseudogene TRBV3-2), the J gene TRBJ1-1; no reliable D call. Sequencing was performed on peripheral blood. The source of this sequence is a woman aged 60-75 years with acute or convalescent COVID-19. The CDR3 sequence: CASSQGGSANTEAFF. CDR3 nucleotide sequence: TGTGCCAGCAGCCAAGGAGGGTCCGCAAACACTGAAGCTTTCTTT.